The T cell receptor (beta chain) described here comes from a study of T cells after yellow fever vaccination. Turning to the study itself: SMART-Seq v4 Ultra Low Input prepared libraries from low-cell fractions. Study results and caveats: There was a small share of clonotypes that showed up in both the CD4 and CD8 compartments. Re-detected after boosting: most primary clones, almost 97% of CD4 and under 90% of CD8.

The study made its TCR cDNA through 5'RACE template switching. That step introduced a universal primer site along with UMIs. TCRdb fed the 5' RACE reads into MiXCR, producing one record per CDR3 protein. This table holds about 500,000 distinct CDR3 sequences, roughly a sixth found once. Germline CDR1 reads SEHNR; CDR2 reads FQNEAQ (reference sequence). V lost 1 base to trimming and J lost 5 bases, with 12 bases between them. The length of the CDR3 is 15 residues. Of note for this clonotype: No antigen is known for it.

Sample: PBMCs, taken 5 days after the first yellow fever vaccination. The chain uses TRBV7-9 and TRBJ1-5; no clear D gene. The sequence was obtained from a man younger than 30 who received the YFV17D yellow fever vaccine. CDR3 in amino acids: CASSLGGERDQPQHF. CDR3 coding DNA: TGTGCCAGCAGCTTAGGAGGCGAAAGGGATCAGCCCCAGCATTTT.